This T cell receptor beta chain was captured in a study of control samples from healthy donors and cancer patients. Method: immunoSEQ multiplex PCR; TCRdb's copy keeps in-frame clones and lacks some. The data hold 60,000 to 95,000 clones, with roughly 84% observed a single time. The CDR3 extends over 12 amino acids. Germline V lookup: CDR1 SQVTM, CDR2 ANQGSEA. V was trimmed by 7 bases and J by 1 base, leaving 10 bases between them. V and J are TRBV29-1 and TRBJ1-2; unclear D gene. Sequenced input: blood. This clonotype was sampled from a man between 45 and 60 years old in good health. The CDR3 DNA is TGCAGCGGCCAGACCCTTAACTATGGCTACACCTTC. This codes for CSGQTLNYGYTF.